This T cell receptor beta chain was sequenced in a study of cytomegalovirus exposure and HLA in healthy donors. Looking at the study overall: Prior work identified some 120 million unique TCR beta sequences in some 200 million T cells.

Primers: 60 Vbeta forward and 13 Jbeta reverse. Method: immunoSEQ multiplex PCR; TCRdb's copy keeps in-frame clones and lacks some. Seen here are roughly 120,000 clones, 75% to 85% observed once, and the top ten hold 2.5%. Study-wide results and limits: Information on immune exposure was restricted to one variable (CMV serostatus). For TCR beta chains, V- and J-gene trimming was later linked to a missense DCLRE1C variant.

Germline V CDR1 and CDR2: SEHNR, FQNEAQ (reference sequence). The CDR3 covers 16 residues. V was pared by 5 bases and J by 5 bases, with 13 bases of the junction left unmatched. In the case of this clone: Its antigen remains unknown.

This sequence was found in a young man in good health and CMV-seronegative. This sequence joins TRBV7-9 and TRBJ1-1; 8 nucleotides match TRBD1. The sample taken for sequencing was PBMCs. CDR3 protein: CASSPVRQGSETEAFF. DNA for the CDR3: TGTGCCAGCAGCCCAGTCCGACAGGGGAGTGAAACTGAAGCTTTCTTT.